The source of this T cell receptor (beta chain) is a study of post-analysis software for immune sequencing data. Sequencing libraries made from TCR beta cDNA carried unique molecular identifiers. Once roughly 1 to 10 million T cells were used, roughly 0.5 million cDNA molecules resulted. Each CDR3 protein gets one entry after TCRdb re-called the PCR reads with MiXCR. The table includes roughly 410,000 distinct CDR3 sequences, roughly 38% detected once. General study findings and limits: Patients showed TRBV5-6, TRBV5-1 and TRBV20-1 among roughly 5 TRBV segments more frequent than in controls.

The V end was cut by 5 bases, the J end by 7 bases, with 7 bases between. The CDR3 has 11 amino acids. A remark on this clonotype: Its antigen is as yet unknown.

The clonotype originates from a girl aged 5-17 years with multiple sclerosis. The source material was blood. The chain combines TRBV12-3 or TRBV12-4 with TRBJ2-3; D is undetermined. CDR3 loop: CASSTDYTQYF. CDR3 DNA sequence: TGTGCCAGCAGTACCGATTATACGCAGTATTTT.